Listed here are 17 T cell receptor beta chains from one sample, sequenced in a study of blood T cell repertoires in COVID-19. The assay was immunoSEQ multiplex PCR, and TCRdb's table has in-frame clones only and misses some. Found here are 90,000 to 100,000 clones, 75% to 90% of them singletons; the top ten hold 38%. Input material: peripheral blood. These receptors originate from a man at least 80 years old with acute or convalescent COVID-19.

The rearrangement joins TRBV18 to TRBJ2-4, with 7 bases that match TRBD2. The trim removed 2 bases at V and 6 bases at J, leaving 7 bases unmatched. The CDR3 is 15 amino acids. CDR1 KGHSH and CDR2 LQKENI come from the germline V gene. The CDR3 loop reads CASSPYTSDGNIQYF. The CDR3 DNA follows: TGTGCCAGCTCACCATACACTAGCGATGGAAACATTCAGTACTTC.

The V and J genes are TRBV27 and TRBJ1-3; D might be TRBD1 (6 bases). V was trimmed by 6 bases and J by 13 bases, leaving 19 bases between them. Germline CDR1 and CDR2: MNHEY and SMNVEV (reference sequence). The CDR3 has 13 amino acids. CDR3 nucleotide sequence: TGTGCCAGCAGCGGCCCCGCACCGGGACAAATATATTTT. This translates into CASSGPAPGQIYF.

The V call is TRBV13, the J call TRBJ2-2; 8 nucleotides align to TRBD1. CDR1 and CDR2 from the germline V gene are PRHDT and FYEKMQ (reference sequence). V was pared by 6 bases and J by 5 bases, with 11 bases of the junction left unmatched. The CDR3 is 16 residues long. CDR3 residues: CASRPTDRVGTGELFF. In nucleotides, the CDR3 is TGTGCCAGCAGACCAACGGACAGGGTTGGAACCGGGGAGCTGTTTTTT.

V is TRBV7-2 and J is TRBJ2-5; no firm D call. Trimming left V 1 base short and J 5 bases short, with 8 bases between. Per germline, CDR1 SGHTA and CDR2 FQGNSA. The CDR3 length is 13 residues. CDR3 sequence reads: CASSLDMGETQYF. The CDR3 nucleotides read TGTGCCAGCAGCTTAGACATGGGCGAGACCCAGTACTTC. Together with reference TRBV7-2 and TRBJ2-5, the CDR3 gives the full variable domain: GAGVSQSPSNKVTEKGKDVELRCDPISGHTALYWYRQSLGQGLEFLIYFQGNSAPDKSGLPSDRFSAERTGGSVSTLTIQRTQQEDSAVYLCASSLDMGETQYFGPGTRLLVL.

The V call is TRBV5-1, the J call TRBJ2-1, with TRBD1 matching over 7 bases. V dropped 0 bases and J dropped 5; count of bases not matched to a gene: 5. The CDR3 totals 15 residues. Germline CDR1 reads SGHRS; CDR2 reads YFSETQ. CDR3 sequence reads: CASSLGRGTNNEQFF. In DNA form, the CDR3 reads TGCGCCAGCAGCTTGGGCAGGGGGACCAACAATGAGCAGTTCTTC.

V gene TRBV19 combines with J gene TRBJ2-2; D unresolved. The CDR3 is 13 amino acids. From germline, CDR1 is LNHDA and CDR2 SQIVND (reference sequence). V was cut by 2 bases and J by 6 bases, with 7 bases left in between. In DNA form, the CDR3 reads TGTGCCAGTAGTATACAACTTTCCGGGGAGCTGTTTTTT. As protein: CASSIQLSGELFF.

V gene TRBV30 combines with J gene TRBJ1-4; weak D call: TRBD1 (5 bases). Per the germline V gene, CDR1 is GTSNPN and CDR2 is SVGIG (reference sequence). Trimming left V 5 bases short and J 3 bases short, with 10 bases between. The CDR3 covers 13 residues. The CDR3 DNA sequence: TGTGCCTGGGAAAGACAGTCTAATGAAAAACTGTTTTTT. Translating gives CAWERQSNEKLFF.

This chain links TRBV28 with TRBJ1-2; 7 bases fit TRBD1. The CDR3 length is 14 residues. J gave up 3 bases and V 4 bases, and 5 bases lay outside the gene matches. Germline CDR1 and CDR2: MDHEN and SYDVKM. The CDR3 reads CASSSEGQYYGYTF. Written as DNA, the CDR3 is TGTGCCAGCAGTTCCGAGGGACAGTACTATGGCTACACCTTC.

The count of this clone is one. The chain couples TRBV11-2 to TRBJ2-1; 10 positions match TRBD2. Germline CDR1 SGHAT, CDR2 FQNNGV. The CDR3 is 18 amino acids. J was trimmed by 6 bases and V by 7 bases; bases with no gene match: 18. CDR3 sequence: CASTRYSGLAGVPNEQFF. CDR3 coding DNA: TGTGCCAGCACCCGATATTCCGGCCTAGCGGGAGTCCCCAATGAGCAGTTCTTC.

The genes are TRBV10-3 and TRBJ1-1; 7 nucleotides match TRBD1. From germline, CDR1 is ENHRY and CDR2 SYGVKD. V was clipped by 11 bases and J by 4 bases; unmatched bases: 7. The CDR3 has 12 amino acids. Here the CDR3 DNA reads TGTGCCGCCCAGACAGGGATCACTGAAGCTTTCTTT. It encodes CAAQTGITEAFF.

In DNA, the CDR3 is TGTGCCAGCAGCCAGGGGCTAGCGGGCCCCTACGAGCAGTACTTC. It specifies CASSQGLAGPYEQYF. The chain recombines TRBV14 with TRBJ2-7, with 8 nucleotides matching TRBD2. Germline V lookup: CDR1 SGHDN, CDR2 FVKESK. V lost 3 bases to trimming and J lost 2 bases; unmatched junction nucleotides: 6. This CDR3 has 15 amino acids.

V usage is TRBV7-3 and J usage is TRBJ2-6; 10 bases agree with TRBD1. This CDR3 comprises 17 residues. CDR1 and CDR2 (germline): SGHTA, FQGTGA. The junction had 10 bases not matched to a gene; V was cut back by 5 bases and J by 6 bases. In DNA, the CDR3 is TGTGCCAGCAGCCTAAATAGACAGGGGGCCACGGCCAACGTCCTGACTTTC. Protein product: CASSLNRQGATANVLTF.

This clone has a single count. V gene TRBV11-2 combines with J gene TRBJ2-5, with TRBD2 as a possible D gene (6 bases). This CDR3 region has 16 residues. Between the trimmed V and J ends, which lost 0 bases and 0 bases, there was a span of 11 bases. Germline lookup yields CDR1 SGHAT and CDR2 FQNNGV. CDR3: CASSLDQRANQETQYF. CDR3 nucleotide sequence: TGTGCCAGCAGCTTAGACCAGCGGGCCAACCAAGAGACCCAGTACTTC. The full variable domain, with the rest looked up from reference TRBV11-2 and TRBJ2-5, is EAGVAQSPRYKIIEKRQSVAFWCNPISGHATLYWYQQILGQGPKLLIQFQNNGVVDDSQLPKDRFSAERLKGVDSTLKIQPAKLEDSAVYLCASSLDQRANQETQYFGPGTRLLVL.

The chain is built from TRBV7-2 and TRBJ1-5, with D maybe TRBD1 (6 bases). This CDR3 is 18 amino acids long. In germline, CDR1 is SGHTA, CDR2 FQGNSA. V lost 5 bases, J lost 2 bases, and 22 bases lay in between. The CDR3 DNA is TGTGCCAGCAGCCCCCATTGGGGGGCGGGGGGGGGCAATCAGCCCCAGCATTTT. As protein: CASSPHWGAGGGNQPQHF. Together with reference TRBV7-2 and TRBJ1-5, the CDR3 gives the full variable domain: GAGVSQSPSNKVTEKGKDVELRCDPISGHTALYWYRQSLGQGLEFLIYFQGNSAPDKSGLPSDRFSAERTGGSVSTLTIQRTQQEDSAVYLCASSPHWGAGGGNQPQHFGDGTRLSIL.

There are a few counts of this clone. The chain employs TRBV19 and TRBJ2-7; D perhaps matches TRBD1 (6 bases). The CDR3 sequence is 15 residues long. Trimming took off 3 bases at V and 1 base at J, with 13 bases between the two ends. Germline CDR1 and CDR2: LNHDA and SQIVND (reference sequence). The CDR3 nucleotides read TGTGCCAGTAGTATCGGACAGCAAGGTTCCTACGAGCAGTACTTC. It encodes CASSIGQQGSYEQYF.

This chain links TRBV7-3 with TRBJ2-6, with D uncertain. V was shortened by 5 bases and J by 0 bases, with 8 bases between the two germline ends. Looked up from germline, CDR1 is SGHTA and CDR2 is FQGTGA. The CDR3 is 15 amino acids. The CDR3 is CASSPGSSGANVLTF. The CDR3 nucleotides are TGTGCCAGCAGCCCAGGTAGCTCTGGGGCCAACGTCCTGACTTTC.

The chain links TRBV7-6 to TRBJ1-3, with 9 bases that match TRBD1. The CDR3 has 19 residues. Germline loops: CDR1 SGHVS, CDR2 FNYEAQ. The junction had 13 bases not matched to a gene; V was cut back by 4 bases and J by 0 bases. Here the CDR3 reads CASSSSQPGTGSSGNTIYF. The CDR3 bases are TGTGCCAGCAGCTCAAGCCAACCCGGGACAGGGTCCTCTGGAAACACCATATATTTT.